These T cell receptor beta chains were read from a single sample in a study of blood T cell repertoires in COVID-19. Assay used: immunoSEQ multiplex PCR; TCRdb lists only in-frame clones, some missing. The top ten clones hold 1.7% of a sample with 130,000 to 150,000 clones, 75% to 90% of them seen once. What was sequenced was peripheral blood. Receptors were obtained from a woman aged 45-65 years with acute or convalescent COVID-19. The CDR3 runs from the conserved cysteine through the conserved F or W. The D gene is left open where the match is weak. Clone sizes are given selectively: once, few, many, or a class where the clone is expanded.

d_call	clone_size	v_call	j_call	cdr3_aa	cdr3_nt
-	-	TRBV5-6	TRBJ2-5	CASSFPGVGLEETQYF	TGTGCCAGCAGCTTCCCCGGCGTGGGACTCGAAGAGACCCAGTACTTC
TRBD1	-	TRBV27	TRBJ1-1	CASRQGGTEAFF	TGTGCCAGCAGGCAGGGGGGAACTGAAGCTTTCTTT
TRBD1	once	TRBV13	TRBJ2-7	CASSIGQESLSHSYEQYF	TGTGCCAGCAGCATAGGACAGGAATCCCTAAGCCACTCCTACGAGCAGTACTTC
TRBD1	once	TRBV2	TRBJ1-3	CASNWDRGGGNTIYF	TGTGCCAGCAACTGGGACAGGGGAGGAGGAAACACCATATATTTT
-	-	TRBV6-6	TRBJ2-1	CATETNNNEQFF	TGTGCCACAGAAACAAACAACAATGAGCAGTTCTTC
-	-	TRBV5-4	TRBJ2-7	CASSLAPNEHNEQYF	TGTGCCAGCAGCCTGGCCCCGAACGAGCATAACGAGCAGTACTTC
TRBD1	-	TRBV24-1	TRBJ2-7	CATSDLRDSRGYEQYF	TGTGCCACCAGTGATTTACGGGACAGCCGCGGATACGAGCAGTACTTC
-	-	TRBV18	TRBJ2-6	CASSKRGGPGGANVLTF	TGTGCCAGCTCAAAAAGGGGCGGCCCAGGAGGGGCCAACGTCCTGACTTTC
-	-	TRBV10-3	TRBJ1-3	CAISDRVVGNTIYF	TGTGCCATCAGTGATCGGGTCGTGGGAAACACCATATATTTT
-	-	TRBV11-3	TRBJ2-2	CASSLLTGEELFF	TGTGCCAGCAGTCTTTTAACCGGGGAGGAGCTGTTTTTT
-	-	TRBV4-1	TRBJ1-1	CASSHSQGPGTEAFF	TGCGCCAGCAGCCACTCCCAGGGGCCGGGAACTGAAGCTTTCTTT
TRBD2	-	TRBV11-1	TRBJ2-1	CASSLQIAGGPREQFF	TGTGCCAGCAGCTTACAAATAGCGGGAGGGCCTCGGGAGCAGTTCTTC
-	-	TRBV5-1	TRBJ1-2	CASSLATTQAQVIGYTF	TGCGCCAGCAGCTTGGCCACGACACAGGCCCAAGTCATCGGCTACACCTTC
-	-	TRBV5-1	TRBJ1-1	CASSTSLGDTEAFF	TGCGCCAGCAGCACCTCCCTGGGAGACACTGAAGCTTTCTTT
-	-	TRBV5-1	TRBJ2-1	CASSSTVSYNEQFF	TGCGCCAGCAGCTCGACAGTATCCTACAATGAGCAGTTCTTC
TRBD1	-	TRBV19	TRBJ1-2	CASSRTGENYGYTF	TGTGCCAGTAGCCGGACAGGGGAGAATTATGGCTACACCTTC
-	-	TRBV19	TRBJ1-6	CASCETRGLFSPLHF	TGTGCCAGTTGCGAGACCAGGGGCTTGTTTTCACCCCTCCACTTT
-	-	TRBV4-1	TRBJ1-2	CASSDRVQAAWGGYTF	TGCGCCAGCAGTGACCGTGTACAGGCTGCTTGGGGCGGCTACACCTTC
TRBD2	-	TRBV5-4	TRBJ2-1	CASSAGLAVYNEQFF	TGTGCCAGCAGCGCGGGACTAGCGGTCTACAATGAGCAGTTCTTC
TRBD1	-	TRBV23-1	TRBJ2-3	CANYTGTGSTDTQYF	TGCGCCAACTATACCGGGACAGGTAGCACAGATACGCAGTATTTT
TRBD1	-	TRBV12-3/TRBV12-4	TRBJ2-7	CASSFRQGHEQYF	TGTGCCAGCAGTTTCAGACAGGGGCACGAGCAGTACTTC
-	-	TRBV19	TRBJ1-1	CASWGGEIEAFF	TGTGCCAGCTGGGGGGGGGAAATTGAAGCTTTCTTT
-	-	TRBV2	TRBJ1-3	CASSEGGRATTGNTIYF	TGTGCCAGCAGTGAAGGGGGCAGGGCAACTACTGGAAACACCATATATTTT
-	-	TRBV6-2/TRBV6-3	TRBJ1-2	CASSYAALRLSYGYTF	TGTGCCAGCAGTTACGCCGCGCTAAGACTTAGTTATGGCTACACCTTC
TRBD2	-	TRBV10-1	TRBJ2-5	CASSEVLAGGLETQYF	TGCGCCAGCAGTGAGGTCCTAGCGGGAGGCTTAGAGACCCAGTACTTC
-	once	TRBV6-5	TRBJ2-5	CASSPLAADSETQYF	TGTGCCAGCAGCCCACTAGCAGCGGATTCGGAGACCCAGTACTTC
-	-	TRBV28	TRBJ2-2	CASKISGNTGELFF	TGTGCCAGCAAGATCAGCGGGAACACCGGGGAGCTGTTTTTT
-	-	TRBV5-1	TRBJ1-1	CASSSGTNTEAFF	TGCGCCAGCAGCTCCGGGACAAACACTGAAGCTTTCTTT
-	-	TRBV18	TRBJ1-6	CASSPTRDSSYNSPLHF	TGTGCCAGCTCACCTACCAGGGATAGCTCCTATAATTCACCCCTCCACTTT